These 4 T cell receptor beta chains were sequenced from one sample in a study of T cell responses to AZD1222 COVID-19 vaccine. Repertoires were generated with immunoSEQ multiplex PCR, while TCRdb's copy carries only in-frame clones and drops some. The sample has 250,000 to 300,000 clones, around 92% seen once. The sequenced sample was peripheral blood, obtained 28 days after the second AZD1222 dose. These receptors all stem from an adult who received the AZD1222 COVID-19 vaccine.

The V call is TRBV29-1, the J call TRBJ2-7, with 8 positions matching TRBD1. The CDR3 is 12 amino acids. Losses at the gene ends were 7 bases for V and 3 bases for J; bases not matched to a gene: 5. Germline V lookup: CDR1 SQVTM, CDR2 ANQGSEA. In DNA form, the CDR3 reads TGCAGCGGGACAGGGACGGGCTACGAGCAGTACTTC. Translating gives CSGTGTGYEQYF.

The gene calls are TRBV30 and TRBJ1-5; D possibly corresponds to TRBD1 (5 bases). The CDR3 covers 16 residues. Between the trimmed V and J ends, which lost 2 bases and 3 bases, there was a span of 17 bases. Germline values: CDR1 GTSNPN, CDR2 SVGIG (reference sequence). This CDR3 reads CAWSRGRRTYNQPQHF. CDR3 nucleotide sequence: TGTGCCTGGAGTCGGGGCCGACGAACGTACAATCAGCCCCAGCATTTT.

The chain couples TRBV5-1 to TRBJ1-1; D ambiguous. CDR1 and CDR2 (germline): SGHRS, YFSETQ. V lost 0 bases and J lost 7, with 10 bases in between. The CDR3 is made up of 13 amino acids. The CDR3 loop is CASSLAGGDEAFF. Here the CDR3 DNA reads TGCGCCAGCAGCTTGGCCGGCGGAGATGAAGCTTTCTTT.

The chain has TRBV5-5 and TRBJ2-5; 9 bases are shared with TRBD1. This CDR3 has 16 residues. Germline CDR1 is SGHKS and CDR2 is YYEKEE (reference sequence). V was pared by 4 bases and J by 2 bases, with 9 bases of the junction left unmatched. The CDR3 sequence: CASSIPGQGGQETQYF. The CDR3 nucleotides are TGTGCCAGCAGCATTCCGGGACAGGGTGGACAAGAGACCCAGTACTTC.